Listed below are T cell receptor beta chains from one sample, sequenced in a study of shared clonotypes between healthy human individuals. Libraries were prepared by immunoSEQ multiplex PCR; TCRdb keeps only in-frame clonotypes and omits some of them. The sample carries 950,000 to 1,100,000 clones, about 80% recorded once. Sequenced: memory CD4+ T cells from PBMCs. These TCRs come from a man aged 18 to 30 in good health. Some clones in this sample may be carry-over from other donors' samples. Each CDR3 is given with its conserved first and last residue. Each record gives: V gene, J gene, clone size, D gene, CDR3 DNA, CDR3 protein. A D gene is named only where the DNA matches it firmly. Size is stated for part of the rows, as once, few or many counts, or as a class when the clone is expanded.

>TRBV7-2|TRBJ2-7|few|-
TGTGCCAGCAGCTTAGGGACAGTTACCTACGAGCAGTACTTC
CASSLGTVTYEQYF
>TRBV7-2|TRBJ2-1|-|-
TGTGCCAGCAGCGGTAGGTTCGATGAGCAGTTCTTC
CASSGRFDEQFF
>TRBV2|TRBJ2-7|-|TRBD1
TGTGCCAGCAGTGATAGCCAGGGGGTGGACGAGCAGTACTTC
CASSDSQGVDEQYF
>TRBV4-2|TRBJ2-7|once|TRBD2
TGTGCCAGCAGCCAAGTCGCCGGGAGGGCCTACGAGCAGTACTTC
CASSQVAGRAYEQYF
>TRBV10-3|TRBJ1-1|few|TRBD1
TGTGCCATCAGGGGACAGGCGAACACTGAAGCTTTCTTT
CAIRGQANTEAFF
>TRBV7-2|TRBJ2-1|-|TRBD1
TGTGCCAGCAGAACCAGAGGGGGCGGCTCCTACAATGAGCAGTTCTTC
CASRTRGGGSYNEQFF
>TRBV4-2|TRBJ2-3|-|TRBD1
TGTGCCAGCAGCCGGTCCCGGGACAGGGCCACAGATACGCAGTATTTT
CASSRSRDRATDTQYF
>TRBV11-3|TRBJ2-6|-|TRBD2
TGTGCCAGCAGCTCCTCCGGGACTAGCGGGCAGTTGACTTTC
CASSSSGTSGQLTF
>TRBV7-2|TRBJ2-7|once|-
TGTGCCAGCTCGACGGACTCCTACGAGCAGTACTTC
CASSTDSYEQYF
>TRBV14|TRBJ2-3|-|-
TGTGCCAGCAGCCAAAGCCCCCAGGGGATCACAGATACGCAGTATTTT
CASSQSPQGITDTQYF
>TRBV4-1|TRBJ1-1|-|TRBD1
TGCGCCAGCAGCCTAGGACAGGGGAACACTGAAGCTTTCTTT
CASSLGQGNTEAFF
>TRBV30|TRBJ2-3|few|TRBD2
TGTGCCTGGAGGATAGCGGGGGGCACAGATACGCAGTATTTT
CAWRIAGGTDTQYF
>TRBV28|TRBJ2-5|-|-
TGTGCCAGCAGTTCATCGGGCCAGCCAATTCAGCGGGAGACCCAGTACTTC
CASSSSGQPIQRETQYF
>TRBV5-1|TRBJ2-7|-|TRBD1
TGCGCCAGCAGCACCCGAATCTGGCAGGGGGCCTACGAGCAGTACTTC
CASSTRIWQGAYEQYF
>TRBV2|TRBJ2-5|-|TRBD2
TGTGCCAGCAGATATAGGACTAGCGGGACAGAGACCCAGTACTTC
CASRYRTSGTETQYF
>TRBV9|TRBJ2-1|-|-
TGTGCCAGCAGCGTAGCTCCTCTTTACAATGAGCAGTTCTTC
CASSVAPLYNEQFF
>TRBV18|TRBJ2-2|few|-
TGTGCCAGCTCACCAAATTGGACCGGGGAGCTGTTTTTT
CASSPNWTGELFF
>TRBV5-1|TRBJ1-4|-|TRBD1
TGCGCCAGCAGCTTTGACAGGGGCGGTGAAAAACTGTTTTTT
CASSFDRGGEKLFF
>TRBV7-3|TRBJ2-7|-|-
TGTGCCAGCAGCTTGGGATACGAGAGGGAGCAGTACTTC
CASSLGYEREQYF
>TRBV7-9|TRBJ2-7|-|-
TGTGCCAGCAGCAACGCCCAGGGCCAAAGCTCCTACGAGCAGTACTTC
CASSNAQGQSSYEQYF
>TRBV2|TRBJ1-4|-|TRBD1
TGTGCCACCTCTGGGACAGGGAATGAAAAACTGTTTTTT
CATSGTGNEKLFF
>TRBV18|TRBJ2-1|-|-
TGTGCCAGCTCACCAATCGGGGGGCAGAATGAGCAGTTCTTC
CASSPIGGQNEQFF
>TRBV27|TRBJ1-1|-|-
TGTGCCAGCAGTTTAAAGGGGGGCACTGAAGCTTTCTTT
CASSLKGGTEAFF
>TRBV7-9|TRBJ2-3|-|-
TGTGCCAGCAGCTTAGCGCCTGGGAGTACCACAGATACGCAGTATTTT
CASSLAPGSTTDTQYF
>TRBV14|TRBJ2-2|few|-
TGTGCCAGCAGCCGATCTGCGGGATGGAACACCGGGGAGCTGTTTTTT
CASSRSAGWNTGELFF
>TRBV10-3|TRBJ2-1|-|-
TGTGCCATCAGCTCTGCCGAAGGGGGAAAAAGCTCCTACAATGAGCAGTTCTTC
CAISSAEGGKSSYNEQFF
>TRBV4-2|TRBJ1-1|few|-
TGTGCCAGCAGCCCGTTTCACGGGGGGGGCACTGAAGCTTTCTTT
CASSPFHGGGTEAFF
>TRBV2|TRBJ1-5|few|-
TGTGCCAGCAGAGGGGACACCTATAGCAATCAGCCCCAGCATTTT
CASRGDTYSNQPQHF
>TRBV10-1|TRBJ2-3|-|TRBD2
TGCGCCAGCAGTGAGTCATTTCTAGCGGGAGGACCACGAGATACGCAGTATTTT
CASSESFLAGGPRDTQYF
>TRBV27|TRBJ2-7|-|-
TGTGCCAGCAGTCGGTTGGACTTCTACGAGCAGTACTTC
CASSRLDFYEQYF
>TRBV19|TRBJ2-3|-|TRBD1
TGTGCCACCCGTAGACAGGGTAGTGATACGCAGTATTTT
CATRRQGSDTQYF
>TRBV28|TRBJ2-3|-|-
TGTGCCAGCAGTCCAAGGACGGAAGATACGCAGTATTTT
CASSPRTEDTQYF
>TRBV30|TRBJ2-7|-|-
TGTGCCTGGAGTCCCTTCCGGGGCGAGCAGTACTTC
CAWSPFRGEQYF
>TRBV4-2|TRBJ1-2|-|TRBD1
TGTGCCAGCAGCCCGCGAGAGGGACAGGGGGCGCGGGGCTACACCTTC
CASSPREGQGARGYTF
>TRBV29-1|TRBJ1-1|-|-
TGCAGCGCCCGACGGCAGGTTGGGACTGAAGCTTTCTTT
CSARRQVGTEAFF
>TRBV30|TRBJ1-5|-|TRBD1
TGTGCCTGGAGTGTACTCGACAGGGACAATCAGCCCCAGCATTTT
CAWSVLDRDNQPQHF
>TRBV5-4|TRBJ2-7|few|-
TGTGCCAGCAGCTCGACTAGGGGATCCTACGAGCAGTACTTC
CASSSTRGSYEQYF
>TRBV28|TRBJ2-5|few|TRBD2
TGTGCCAGCAGTTGGGGACTAGCGGGAGTTGGGGAGACCCAGTACTTC
CASSWGLAGVGETQYF